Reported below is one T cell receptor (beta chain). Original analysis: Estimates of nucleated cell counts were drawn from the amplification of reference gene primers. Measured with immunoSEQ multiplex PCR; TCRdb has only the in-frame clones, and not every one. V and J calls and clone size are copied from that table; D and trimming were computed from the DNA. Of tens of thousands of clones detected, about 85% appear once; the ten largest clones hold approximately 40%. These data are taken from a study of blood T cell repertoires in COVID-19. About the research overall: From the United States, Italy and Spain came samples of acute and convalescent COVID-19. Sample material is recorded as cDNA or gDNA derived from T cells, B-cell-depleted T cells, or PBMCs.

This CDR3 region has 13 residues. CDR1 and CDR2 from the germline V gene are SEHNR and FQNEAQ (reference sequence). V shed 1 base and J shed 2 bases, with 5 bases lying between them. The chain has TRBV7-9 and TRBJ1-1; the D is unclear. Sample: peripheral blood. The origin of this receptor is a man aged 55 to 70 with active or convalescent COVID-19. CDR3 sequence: CASSLVENTEAFF. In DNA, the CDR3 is TGTGCCAGCAGCTTAGTAGAAAACACTGAAGCTTTCTTT.